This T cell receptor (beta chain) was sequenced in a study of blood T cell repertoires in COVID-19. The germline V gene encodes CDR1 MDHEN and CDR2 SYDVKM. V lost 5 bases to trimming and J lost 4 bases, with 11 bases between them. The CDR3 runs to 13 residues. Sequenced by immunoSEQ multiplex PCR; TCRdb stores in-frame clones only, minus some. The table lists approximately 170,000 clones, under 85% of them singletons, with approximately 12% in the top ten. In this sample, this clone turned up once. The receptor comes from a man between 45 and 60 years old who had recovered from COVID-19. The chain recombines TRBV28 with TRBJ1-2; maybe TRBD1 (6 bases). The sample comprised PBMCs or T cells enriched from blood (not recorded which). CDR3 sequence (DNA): TGTGCCAGCAGTACAGGGATCTTCTATGGCTACACCTTC. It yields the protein CASSTGIFYGYTF.